This T cell receptor (beta chain) appears in the sequencing data of a study of T cells in Graves' hyperthyroidism and ophthalmopathy. Whole-study findings and limits: Median prediction lead before ophthalmopathy onset was six to eight months with the model.

Concerning this clonotype itself: As yet, its antigen is unknown.

Amplification of TCR beta CDR3 regions used RNA as the template. HTBI primers drove first-round RT-PCR of the TCR CDR3. A single record per CDR3 protein comes from TCRdb applying MiXCR to the multiplex PCR reads. The sample has hundreds of thousands of distinct CDR3 sequences, under 60% seen once. Per the germline V gene, CDR1 is SGHTA and CDR2 is FQGNSA. This CDR3 has 15 amino acids. Deletions cut 6 bases from V and 1 base from J, with 15 bases between. What was sequenced was peripheral blood or thyroid tissue (not recorded which). This clonotype was obtained from a woman aged 18-29 years with Graves' hyperthyroidism. The rearrangement links TRBV7-2 to TRBJ1-1, with a tentative D call TRBD1 (6 bases). CDR3 sequence reads: CASSIRGQENTEAFF. CDR3 nucleotide sequence: TGTGCCAGCAGTATTAGGGGACAAGAGAACACTGAAGCTTTCTTT.